Given below is one T cell receptor beta chain in context. These data are taken from a study of control samples from healthy donors and cancer patients. V trimming: 8 bases; J trimming: 4 bases; junction bases outside the gene matches: 8. The CDR3 has 14 amino acids. The germline V gene encodes CDR1 MNHEY and CDR2 SMNVEV (reference sequence). Assay: immunoSEQ multiplex PCR; the TCRdb copy retains only in-frame clones and omits some. The sample shows 90,000 or so clones, about 88% of them seen only once. The chain is built from TRBV27 and TRBJ2-7; 10 nucleotides line up with TRBD2. The sequence was obtained from a woman aged 45 to 65 in good health. Sequencing used blood. In nucleotides, the CDR3 is TGTGCCAGCGCTCAGACTAGCGGGTCGTACGAGCAGTACTTC. This sequence encodes CASAQTSGSYEQYF.